These T cell receptor beta chains were read from a single sample in a study of shared clonotypes between healthy human individuals. Clones were read by immunoSEQ multiplex PCR, and TCRdb kept only the in-frame ones, dropping some. This sample has 600,000 to 800,000 clones, with roughly 72% found just once. Sequencing was carried out using memory CD4+ T cells sorted from blood. These receptors all stem from a woman aged 25 to 45 in good health. Each CDR3 is given with its conserved first and last residue. The D gene is left open where the match is weak. The size field is filled for only some rows; it gives once, few, many or a size class.

j_gene	abundance	v_gene	d_gene	CDR3nt	CDR3aa
TRBJ2-1	-	TRBV7-9	-	TGTGCCAGCAGCTTAGCCCAGCGGAACAATGAGCAGTTCTTC	CASSLAQRNNEQFF
TRBJ2-1	-	TRBV27	TRBD1	TGTGCCAGCAGTTTATCGGAACAGGGGGCCCTTGAGCAGTTCTTC	CASSLSEQGALEQFF
TRBJ2-3	-	TRBV5-4	TRBD2	TGTGCCAGCAGCCATGGGACTAGCGGAGGGGGGGCCGATACGCAGTATTTT	CASSHGTSGGGADTQYF
TRBJ2-3	-	TRBV19	TRBD2	TGTGCCAGTAGTATAGGCGGGACTAGCGGGGCCATCACAGATACGCAGTATTTT	CASSIGGTSGAITDTQYF
TRBJ2-2	-	TRBV4-1	TRBD1	TGCGCCAGCAGCCAACCGGACAGGGACACCGGGGAGCTGTTTTTT	CASSQPDRDTGELFF
TRBJ1-1	-	TRBV6-1	-	TGTGCCAGCAGTGCTCGTGAGGGTTGGAACACTGAAGCTTTCTTT	CASSAREGWNTEAFF
TRBJ2-4	-	TRBV29-1	TRBD1	TGCAGCGTTGGGTCCTTAACAGGGGGCAGGGAAAACATTCAGTACTTC	CSVGSLTGGRENIQYF
TRBJ2-7	-	TRBV7-3	-	TGTGCCAGCAGCCCGACGAGGGGAGAGGTAGTCTACGAGCAGTACTTC	CASSPTRGEVVYEQYF
TRBJ1-2	few	TRBV7-2	-	TGTGCCAGCAGACATAGACTCGGGTATGGCTACACCTTC	CASRHRLGYGYTF
TRBJ2-7	-	TRBV28	-	TGTGCCAGCAGCCTTGTAAGCGAGCAGTACTTC	CASSLVSEQYF
TRBJ2-5	many	TRBV28	-	TGTGCCAGCAGTTTGGTAGGACAGCAAGAGACCCAGTACTTC	CASSLVGQQETQYF
TRBJ2-3	few	TRBV27	TRBD2	TGTGCCAGCAGTTTCCGCCTTGCGGGAGTTGATACGCAGTATTTT	CASSFRLAGVDTQYF
TRBJ1-1	-	TRBV28	-	TGTGCCAGCAGTTTAATTGGGCCGAAGGCTGAAGCTTTCTTT	CASSLIGPKAEAFF
TRBJ1-1	-	TRBV5-1	-	TGCGCCAGCAGCTCCTCGACGGTGAACACTGAAGCTTTCTTT	CASSSSTVNTEAFF
TRBJ2-4	-	TRBV5-1	-	TGCGCCAGCAGCTTGGGATCCAGCCCAAACATTCAGTACTTC	CASSLGSSPNIQYF
TRBJ1-5	-	TRBV4-1	-	TGCGCCAGCAGCCAAGTAAAAGACAGGCCCCTCGGGCCCCAGCATTTT	CASSQVKDRPLGPQHF
TRBJ2-7	-	TRBV7-7	TRBD2	TGTGCCAGCAGAAGCCCACGAGGGGTTGGACTAGCGGGCCCTTTTTACGAGCAGTACTTC	CASRSPRGVGLAGPFYEQYF
TRBJ2-7	-	TRBV5-1	TRBD1	TGCGCCAGCAGCTTAGAGGGACAGGGGCGCGAGCAGTACTTC	CASSLEGQGREQYF
TRBJ2-2	-	TRBV27	-	TGTGCCAGCCGCGCTAGCAGGAACACCGGGGAGCTGTTTTTT	CASRASRNTGELFF
TRBJ2-2	-	TRBV4-1	-	TGCGCCAGCAGCCCCCGGGACCACCTCAGAGACACCGGGGAGCTGTTTTTT	CASSPRDHLRDTGELFF
TRBJ2-5	-	TRBV18	-	TGTGCCAGCTCACGAGGAGGACAGCAGCAAGAGACCCAGTACTTC	CASSRGGQQQETQYF
TRBJ2-1	-	TRBV5-1	TRBD2	TGCGCCAGCAGCCCTAGCGGGAGGGAAGGGAATGAGCAGTTCTTC	CASSPSGREGNEQFF
TRBJ2-1	-	TRBV11-3	-	TGTGCCAGCAGCTTAGCGGGGTCGGATGAGCAGTTCTTC	CASSLAGSDEQFF
TRBJ2-2	few	TRBV10-1	TRBD2	TGCGCCAGCCGGGATAGCGGGAGGGCCCCAGACACCGGGGAGCTGTTTTTT	CASRDSGRAPDTGELFF
TRBJ2-1	-	TRBV7-9	TRBD2	TGTGCCAGCAGCTTATTATATTCATCGGCGGGAGGGATCAATGAGCAGTTCTTC	CASSLLYSSAGGINEQFF
TRBJ2-2	-	TRBV4-2	TRBD1	TGTGCCAGCAGCCGAGGACAGGGAACGAACACCGGGGAGCTGTTTTTT	CASSRGQGTNTGELFF
TRBJ1-4	-	TRBV6-5	-	TGTGCCAGCAGTTACGCACCGGGCGCAACTAATGAAAAACTGTTTTTT	CASSYAPGATNEKLFF
TRBJ2-1	-	TRBV2	TRBD2	TGTGCCAGCAGAAGGCTAGCGGGAGGGTACAATGAGCAGTTCTTC	CASRRLAGGYNEQFF
TRBJ2-7	-	TRBV30	-	TGTGCCTGGAGTGCGGGTTACTACGAGCAGTACTTC	CAWSAGYYEQYF
TRBJ1-5	-	TRBV6-1	-	TGTGCCAGCAGTGAAACGGAGGATCAGCCCCAGCATTTT	CASSETEDQPQHF
TRBJ2-5	-	TRBV7-2	TRBD2	TGTGCCAGCAGCCGGGGACTAGCGGAAGAGACCCAGTACTTC	CASSRGLAEETQYF
TRBJ2-3	-	TRBV6-4	-	TGTGCCAGCAGCGTCGGACTACCTCCAGATACGCAGTATTTT	CASSVGLPPDTQYF
TRBJ1-3	-	TRBV19	TRBD1	TGTGCCAGTAATCCGACAGGGGCTGGAAACACCATATATTTT	CASNPTGAGNTIYF
TRBJ2-2	-	TRBV10-2	-	TGCGCCAGCAGCCCCAGTGGGGCGAACGGGGAGCTGTTTTTT	CASSPSGANGELFF
TRBJ2-7	-	TRBV2	TRBD2	TGTGCCAGCAATTTTCAGGTGGGAGGGCCAAACGAGCAGTACTTC	CASNFQVGGPNEQYF
TRBJ2-7	-	TRBV15	-	TGTGCCACCAGCAGAGATGGTGGGTACTTTGAACCTCCAAGCTCCTACGAGCAGTACTTC	CATSRDGGYFEPPSSYEQYF
TRBJ2-5	-	TRBV7-2	TRBD1	TGTGCCAGCAGAAACGGACAGGGGCGCCGAGAGACCCAGTACTTC	CASRNGQGRRETQYF
TRBJ2-1	-	TRBV9	-	TGTGCCAGCAGCGTAGCCCAGGGGGGCGAGGTCGGGATACGTGAGCAGTTCTTC	CASSVAQGGEVGIREQFF
TRBJ2-7	-	TRBV28	TRBD2	TGTGCCAGCAGTTCACGGACTAGCGGGAGTGACGAGCAGTACTTC	CASSSRTSGSDEQYF
TRBJ2-2	-	TRBV25-1	-	TGTGCCAGCAGTGAGCGGGGGACAGCGAACACCGGGGAGCTGTTTTTT	CASSERGTANTGELFF
TRBJ2-7	-	TRBV6-1	TRBD1	TGTGCCAGCAGGACCGACAGGGGCGCGCCCTACGAGCAGTACTTC	CASRTDRGAPYEQYF
TRBJ1-2	-	TRBV6-6	-	TGTGCCGGCCGGAGGGATACTAACTATGGCTACACCTTC	CAGRRDTNYGYTF
TRBJ1-2	-	TRBV30	-	TGTGCCTGGAGTGTACAGGTAGACTATGGCTACACCTTC	CAWSVQVDYGYTF
TRBJ1-1	once	TRBV28	-	TGTGCCAGCAGACCGAGGGGGACTGAAGCTTTCTTT	CASRPRGTEAFF
TRBJ1-5	-	TRBV15	-	TGTGCCACCAGCAGAGAGAATTCAGGGGATCAGCCCCAGCATTTT	CATSRENSGDQPQHF